The clone carrying this T cell receptor beta chain occurred once. Germline is not matched at one junction end, which may reflect a read error. These data belong to a study of blood T cell repertoires in COVID-19. In the study overall: COVID-19 samples, acute and convalescent, were from the United States, Italy and Spain.

Germline CDR1 is SGHTA and CDR2 is FQGNSA. The CDR3 runs to 14 residues. The table came from immunoSEQ multiplex PCR; TCRdb's copy has only in-frame clones and leaves some out. The data contain around 200,000 clones, about 85% of them seen just once; the ten biggest clones take up 15% to 20%. Participant age was 18 to 89 years, and participants resided in fewer than 25 US areas. What was sequenced was PBMCs or T cells enriched from blood (not recorded which). The TCR comes from a man in his forties or fifties who had recovered from COVID-19. This chain uses TRBV7-2 with TRBJ2-1; possible D gene TRBD2, 5 bases. CDR3 bases: TGTGCCAGCAGCTTAGCAGGAGGCTACAGTGAGCAGTTCTTC. It is translated as CASSLAGGYSEQFF.